One and the same sample provided the 10 T cell receptor beta chains below, sequenced in a study of neoadjuvant nivolumab and ipilimumab in lung cancer. Some clones are missing from TCRdb's copy, which holds only in-frame ones; the method was immunoSEQ multiplex PCR. The sample has a few thousand clones, approximately 90% seen once. The sample was tumor tissue, taken after neoadjuvant nivolumab, alone or with ipilimumab, at or shortly before surgery. The receptors were gathered from an adult with non-small cell lung cancer.

This sequence joins TRBV9 and TRBJ2-2; no clear D gene. CDR3 length: 19 amino acids. The V end was cut by 1 base, the J end by 2 bases, with 21 bases between. From germline, CDR1 is SGDLS and CDR2 YYNGEE. The CDR3 DNA sequence: TGTGCCAGCAGCGTACGTGGCGGAAACTCGATAGGCAACACCGGGGAGCTGTTTTTT. It is translated as CASSVRGGNSIGNTGELFF.

The chain links TRBV4-1 to TRBJ1-4; D remains ambiguous. Germline loops: CDR1 MGHRA, CDR2 YSYEKL. V lost 4 bases and J lost 0, with 15 bases in between. The CDR3 sequence is 17 residues long. The CDR3 is CASSPESWTATNEKLFF. The CDR3 DNA reads TGCGCCAGCAGCCCTGAATCCTGGACTGCAACTAATGAAAAACTGTTTTTT.

V gene TRBV4-1 combines with J gene TRBJ1-2, with D possibly being TRBD1 (5 bases). Trimming removed 1 base at V and 7 bases at J, with 13 bases between. Germline V gene sequence: CDR1 MGHRA, CDR2 YSYEKL. The CDR3 sequence is 14 residues long. The DNA for the CDR3 is TGCGCCAGCAGCCAAGTAGGGGACGGTGGTGGCTACACCTTC. The encoded protein is CASSQVGDGGGYTF.

The chain employs TRBV2 and TRBJ1-4, with TRBD1 matching 7 bases. The CDR3 contains 13 residues. With 11 bases clipped from V and 8 bases from J, the junction kept 11 bases outside the gene matches. Germline V lookup: CDR1 SNHLY, CDR2 FYNNEI. In DNA form, the CDR3 reads TGTGCCGGAGAACAGGGGAGGGAGGAAAAACTGTTTTTT. This gives the protein CAGEQGREEKLFF.

The chain is built from TRBV14 and TRBJ1-3; D perhaps matches TRBD1 (5 bases). Germline-derived CDR1 and CDR2 are SGHDN and FVKESK. The V and J ends lost 0 bases and 4 bases respectively, with 10 bases between them. The CDR3 is 15 residues long. The CDR3 region is CASSQDVAGGNTIYF. CDR3 nucleotides: TGTGCCAGCAGCCAAGATGTGGCAGGGGGAAACACCATATATTTT.

The chain recombines TRBV7-9 with TRBJ2-7; D possibly corresponds to TRBD2 (5 bases). V was trimmed by 4 bases and J by 1 base, leaving 11 bases between them. CDR1 and CDR2 from the germline V gene are SEHNR and FQNEAQ (reference sequence). The CDR3 length is 14 residues. This chain's CDR3 is CASSSLLGSYEQYF. CDR3 nucleotides: TGTGCCAGCAGCTCCCTACTAGGATCCTACGAGCAGTACTTC.

The chain employs TRBV30 and TRBJ2-7; 12 bases agree with TRBD1. Per germline, CDR1 GTSNPN and CDR2 SVGIG (reference sequence). With V trimmed by 3 bases and J by 6 bases, 3 bases remained unmatched. The CDR3 loop spans 13 amino acids. The CDR3 spells CAWRGQGASEQYF. The CDR3 DNA reads TGTGCCTGGAGGGGACAGGGGGCTAGCGAGCAGTACTTC.

In this sample, this clone turned up once. The V and J genes are TRBV21-1 and TRBJ1-1; the table's D call TRBD1 went unverified against the DNA. TRBV21-1 represents a pseudogene. The CDR3 loop spans 13 amino acids. CDR3 coding DNA: TGTGCCAGCTCGGACAGGGTTGAAACTGAAGCTTTCTTT. Translation gives CASSDRVETEAFF.

The chain is built from TRBV7-2 and TRBJ2-3, with TRBD2 matching over 14 bases. This CDR3 contains 15 residues. Germline V gene data show CDR1 as SGHTA and CDR2 as FQGNSA. Unmatched junction bases numbered 4, after V lost 5 bases and J lost 6 bases. In DNA, the CDR3 is TGTGCCAGCAGCCCGGGACTAGCGGGGGCGGATACGCAGTATTTT. Protein: CASSPGLAGADTQYF.

The chain is built from TRBV6-6 and TRBJ1-2; perhaps TRBD1 as D (5 bases). There are 15 residues in the CDR3. Germline CDR1 is MNHNY and CDR2 is SVGAGI (reference sequence). V was shortened by 8 bases and J by 3 bases, with 19 bases between the two germline ends. CDR3: CASAPLRALDYGYTF. CDR3 nucleotides: TGTGCCAGCGCCCCTCTCAGGGCACTAGACTATGGCTACACCTTC.